This TCR beta chain was sequenced for a study of shared clonotypes between healthy human individuals. This clone was observed once. The antigen remains undetermined. Produced via immunoSEQ multiplex PCR; TCRdb's table is partial and in-frame only. Of 2 million or so clones listed, less than 95% are singletons. Points from the study as a whole: The small donor group covered limited genetic and exposure diversity. A reduction in generation probabilities was seen for non-shared clonotypes relative to those shared by all four donors.

Cells designated naive CD8 were CD45RO-negative and were positively selected for CCR7, with terminally differentiated effector memory CD45RA+ cells excluded. Healthy HIV-negative adults without recent acute infections or vaccinations served as donors. This CDR3 contains 13 residues. V lost 5 bases, J lost 3 bases, and 7 bases lay in between. Looked up from germline, CDR1 is SEHNR and CDR2 is FQNEAQ (reference sequence). The chain links TRBV7-9 to TRBJ2-2; D is unclear. This TCR was recovered from a man between 18 and 35 years old in good health. The material sequenced was naive CD8+ T cells sorted from blood. CDR3 nucleotide sequence: TGTGCCAGCAGCAGTGCTTACACCGGGGAGCTGTTTTTT. It yields the protein CASSSAYTGELFF.